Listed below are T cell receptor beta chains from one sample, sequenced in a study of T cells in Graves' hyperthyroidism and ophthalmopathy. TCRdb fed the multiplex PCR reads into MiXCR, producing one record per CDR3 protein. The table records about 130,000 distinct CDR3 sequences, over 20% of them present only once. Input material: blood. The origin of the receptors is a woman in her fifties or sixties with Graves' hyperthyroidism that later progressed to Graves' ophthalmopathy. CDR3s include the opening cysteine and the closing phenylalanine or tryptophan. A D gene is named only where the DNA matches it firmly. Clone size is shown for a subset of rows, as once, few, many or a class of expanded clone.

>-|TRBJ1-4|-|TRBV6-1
TGTGCCAGCAGTGAAGGAAGTTGGAGGTCTAATGAAAAACTGTTTTTT
CASSEGSWRSNEKLFF
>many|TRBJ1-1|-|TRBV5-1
TGCGCCAGCAGCTTGGGTGGGGGTTACACTGAAGCTTTCTTT
CASSLGGGYTEAFF
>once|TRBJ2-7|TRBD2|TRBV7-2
TGTGCCAGCAGCCTCCAAGCGGGAGCATCCTACGAGCAGTACTTC
CASSLQAGASYEQYF
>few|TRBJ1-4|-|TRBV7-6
TGTGCCAGCAGCTTAGGTCCCACCCCAACTAATGAAAAACTGTTTTTT
CASSLGPTPTNEKLFF
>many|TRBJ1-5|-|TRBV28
TGTGCCACCAGCCGGGGGAATCAGCCCCAGCATTTT
CATSRGNQPQHF
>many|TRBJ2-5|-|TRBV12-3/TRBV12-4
TGTGCCAGCAGTTGGAGAACGAGCGGTGGGGAGACCCAGTACTTC
CASSWRTSGGETQYF
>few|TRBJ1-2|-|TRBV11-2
TGTGCCAGCAGCTTGGGCAGGATGGATGGCTACACCTTC
CASSLGRMDGYTF
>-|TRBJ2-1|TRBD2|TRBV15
TGTGCCACCAGCAGAGAGTCACTAGCGCTCAATGAGCAGTTCTTC
CATSRESLALNEQFF
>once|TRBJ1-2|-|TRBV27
TGTGCCAGCAGTTTTGACAGTAAAAACTATGGCTACACCTTC
CASSFDSKNYGYTF
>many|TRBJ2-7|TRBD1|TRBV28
TGTGCCAGCACCCTCTCGGTGGGACAGGGTGTTTCCTACGAGCAGTACTTC
CASTLSVGQGVSYEQYF
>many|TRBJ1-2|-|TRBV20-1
TGCAGTGCTAGAGCCGGTAACTATGGCTACACCTTC
CSARAGNYGYTF
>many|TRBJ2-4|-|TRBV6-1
TGTGCCAGCAGTGAATTCGGGGCCAAAAACATTCAGTACTTC
CASSEFGAKNIQYF
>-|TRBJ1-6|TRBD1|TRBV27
TGTGCCAGCAGGCTCAGGGGGCGGGGGGTCTATAATTCACCCCTCCACTTT
CASRLRGRGVYNSPLHF
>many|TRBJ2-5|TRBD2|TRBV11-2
TGTGCCAGCAGCTCCGGGACTAGATCGTACCAAGAGACCCAGTACTTC
CASSSGTRSYQETQYF
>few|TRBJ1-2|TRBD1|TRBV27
TGTGCCAGCAGGAAGGGACAGGGACCTCTTGGCTACACCTTC
CASRKGQGPLGYTF
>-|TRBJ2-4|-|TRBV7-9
TGTGCCAGCAGCCTGCCCGGGACTGGAAACATTCAGTACTTC
CASSLPGTGNIQYF
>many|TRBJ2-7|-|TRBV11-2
TGTGCCAGCAGCTTGGGTAGCGGCTCCTACGAGCAGTACTTC
CASSLGSGSYEQYF
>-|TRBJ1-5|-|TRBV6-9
TGTGCCAGCAGTTACTTCAAGCAGGGGCGCTACCAGCCCCAGCATTTT
CASSYFKQGRYQPQHF
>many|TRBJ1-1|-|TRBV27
TGTGCCAGCAGTTTAAAGCGGGGTATGAACACTGAAGCTTTCTTT
CASSLKRGMNTEAFF
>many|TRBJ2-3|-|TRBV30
TGTGCCTGGATCCTCCGGAGCAGGAGCACAGATACGCAGTATTTT
CAWILRSRSTDTQYF
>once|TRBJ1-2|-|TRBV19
TGTGCCAGTAGTGTTAACAGGGTTTCGGGCTACACCTTC
CASSVNRVSGYTF
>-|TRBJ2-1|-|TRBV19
TGTGCCAGTACCACCGAGGGAAGCAATGAGCAGTTCTTC
CASTTEGSNEQFF
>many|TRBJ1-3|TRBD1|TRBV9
TGTGCCAGCAGCGTAGCGGGGACAGACTCTGGAAACACCATATATTTT
CASSVAGTDSGNTIYF
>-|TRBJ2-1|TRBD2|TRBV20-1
TGCAGTGCTCCCCCGGGGGGCGGGAGGAATGAGCAGTTCTTC
CSAPPGGGRNEQFF
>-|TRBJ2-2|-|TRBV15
TGTGCCACCAGCAGTCTAGCGATCACCGGGGAGCTGTTTTTT
CATSSLAITGELFF
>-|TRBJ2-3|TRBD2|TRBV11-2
TGTGCCAGCAGCTTAGGTACTAGCGGGATCGGGGATACGCAGTATTTT
CASSLGTSGIGDTQYF
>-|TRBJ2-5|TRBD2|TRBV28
TGTGGACCCCCCCCCAATAGGAGGGCGGGAGGGCCGCGAGAGACCCAGTACTTC
CGPPPNRRAGGPRETQYF
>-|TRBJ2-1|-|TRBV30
TGTGCCTGGAGTTTCCCTGCGCGTAACAATGAGCAGTTCTTC
CAWSFPARNNEQFF
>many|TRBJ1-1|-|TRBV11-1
TGTGCCAGCAGCTTATTGGACACTTTTGAAGCTTTCTTT
CASSLLDTFEAFF
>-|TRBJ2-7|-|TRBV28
TGTGCCAGCCAGGGGGGACACACCTACGAGCAGTACTTC
CASQGGHTYEQYF
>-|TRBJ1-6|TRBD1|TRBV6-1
TGTGCCACCGTCCCGGGACCAGGGGGAGGTTCACCCCTCCACTTT
CATVPGPGGGSPLHF
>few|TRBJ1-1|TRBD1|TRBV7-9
TGTGCCAGCAGCTTAACCCGGACAGGAGGCACTGAAGCTTTCTTT
CASSLTRTGGTEAFF
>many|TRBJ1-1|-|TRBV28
TGTGCCAGCAGTTCTCTGACAGAACGTCTTGCTGAAGCTTTCTTT
CASSSLTERLAEAFF
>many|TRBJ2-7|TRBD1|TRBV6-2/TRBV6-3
TGTGCCAGCAGCCAAGTTCCGGGACAGGGACCTTACGAGCAGTACTTC
CASSQVPGQGPYEQYF
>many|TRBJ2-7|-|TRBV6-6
TGTGCCAGCAGTTACTCGTCCCGTTACGAGCAGTACTTC
CASSYSSRYEQYF
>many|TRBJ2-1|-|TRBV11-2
TGTGCCAGCAGCCAGACTAGGGGCTCCTACAATGAGCAGTTCTTC
CASSQTRGSYNEQFF
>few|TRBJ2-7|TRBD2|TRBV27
TGTGCCAGCAGTTTAGGGGGGGGTCCCTACAATGAGCAGTACTTC
CASSLGGGPYNEQYF
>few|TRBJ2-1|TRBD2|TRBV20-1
TGCAGTGCTAGAGATGGAGGGAGGGCCAACAATGAGCAGTTCTTC
CSARDGGRANNEQFF
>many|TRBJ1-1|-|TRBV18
TGTGCCAGCTCACACGGACAGCGAGAAGCTTTCTTT
CASSHGQREAFF
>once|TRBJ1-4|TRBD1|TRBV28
TGTGCCAGCAGTTCACAGGGGGCGCGTTCTGGTGAAAAACTGTTTTTT
CASSSQGARSGEKLFF
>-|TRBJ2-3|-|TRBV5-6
TGTGCCAGCAGCTTGCCGCACACAGATACGCAGTATTTT
CASSLPHTDTQYF
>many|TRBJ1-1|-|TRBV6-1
TGTGCCAGCAGCCAGTACAGGGTCACTGAAGCTTTCTTT
CASSQYRVTEAFF
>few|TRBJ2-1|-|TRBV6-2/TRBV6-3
TGTGCCAGCAGTTATTACGGGGATTACAATGAGCAGTTCTTC
CASSYYGDYNEQFF
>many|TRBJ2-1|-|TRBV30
TGTGCCCGGGGATTTGGTGGCAGCTCCTACAATGAGCAGTTCTTC
CARGFGGSSYNEQFF
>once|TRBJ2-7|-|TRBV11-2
TGTGCCAGCAGCCCAGGGACATTTGGGTACGAGCAGTACTTC
CASSPGTFGYEQYF
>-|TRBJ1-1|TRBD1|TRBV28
TGTGCCAGCAGTTTTCAGTCGGGACAGGGGGGGAACACTGAAGCTTTCTTT
CASSFQSGQGGNTEAFF
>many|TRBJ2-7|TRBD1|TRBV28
TGTGCCAGCAGTTTTGAGACAGGGCCCCACGAGCAGTACTTC
CASSFETGPHEQYF
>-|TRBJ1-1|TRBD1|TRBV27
TGTGCCAGCAGTTTGGGTACAGGGGGGGGCACTGAAGCTTTCTTT
CASSLGTGGGTEAFF
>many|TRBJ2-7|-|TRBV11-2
TGTGCCAGCAGCTTAGCAGTTGTTGAGTTCTACGAGCAGTACTTC
CASSLAVVEFYEQYF
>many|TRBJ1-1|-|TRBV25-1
TGTGCCAGCAGTCCGCACGGAAGCGACACTGAAGCTTTCTTT
CASSPHGSDTEAFF
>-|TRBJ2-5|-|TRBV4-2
TGTGCCAGCAGCCAAGACCTGACTAGATCCGGGACCCAGTACTTC
CASSQDLTRSGTQYF
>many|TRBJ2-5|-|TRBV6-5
TGTGCCAGCAGTTACTCGGCGCAGGGAGAGACCCAGTACTTC
CASSYSAQGETQYF
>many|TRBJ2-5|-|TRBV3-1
TGTGCCAGCAGCCGAACAGGGACGGGGGAGACCCAGTACTTC
CASSRTGTGETQYF